Each of the 5 T cell receptor beta chains below was sequenced from the same sample in a study of response to subunit inactivated influenza vaccine. In TCRdb, the RT-PCR reads were re-called with MiXCR into one record per CDR3 protein. Of about 650,000 distinct CDR3 sequences listed, 15% to 17% are singletons. The sequences come from PBMCs from blood, collected 11 to 12 days after vaccination. All receptors come from a man aged 50-60 years who received an inactivated influenza vaccine.

The chain is built from TRBV6-5 and TRBJ2-1, with 8 positions matching TRBD1. The V gene's germline CDR1 is MNHEY and CDR2 SVGAGI. The CDR3 consists of 16 residues. The V segment lost 7 bases and the J segment 7 bases; nucleotides outside the gene matches: 15. The CDR3 here is CASNVTPGQGENEQFF. CDR3 bases: TGTGCCAGCAATGTTACTCCCGGACAGGGAGAGAATGAGCAGTTCTTC.

This clonotype was counted a few times. V gene TRBV24-1 combines with J gene TRBJ2-2, with D hard to call. The CDR3 contains 15 residues. V shed 4 bases and J shed 6 bases, with 14 bases lying between them. Germline CDR1 reads KGHDR; CDR2 reads SFDVKD. The CDR3 loop is CATSDLSLRPGELFF. The CDR3 DNA sequence: TGTGCCACCAGTGACCTTAGCCTAAGGCCCGGGGAGCTGTTTTTT.

In its sample, this clonotype was seen a few times. V gene TRBV28 combines with J gene TRBJ2-5; D not resolved. Germline CDR1 reads MDHEN; CDR2 reads SYDVKM. V was trimmed by 6 bases and J by 2 bases, leaving 13 bases between them. The CDR3 has 14 amino acids. The DNA of the CDR3 is TGTGCCAGCAGGGTCGGACGGCGTCAAGAGACCCAGTACTTC. It encodes CASRVGRRQETQYF.

This chain uses TRBV7-3 with TRBJ2-3, with TRBD2 matching over 9 bases. CDR1 and CDR2 from the germline V gene are SGHTA and FQGTGA. The CDR3 has 16 residues. V was clipped by 4 bases and J by 1 base; unmatched bases: 6. CDR3 nucleotide sequence: TGTGCCAGCAGCTCCCATAGCGGGAGTGGCACAGATACGCAGTATTTT. Amino acids: CASSSHSGSGTDTQYF.

CDR3: CASSLRSGGGNTIYF. As DNA, the CDR3 is TGTGCCAGCAGCCTTCGTTCTGGGGGTGGAAACACCATATATTTT. The gene calls are TRBV12-3 or TRBV12-4 and TRBJ1-3, with a weak D call TRBD1 (5 bases). This CDR3 is 15 amino acids long. V shed 6 bases and J shed 3 bases, with 15 bases lying between them.